The rows below give T cell receptor beta chains drawn from one sample of a study of graft-versus-host responses after intestinal transplantation. Their target antigens are unknown. Some clones are missing from TCRdb's copy, which holds only in-frame ones; the method was immunoSEQ multiplex PCR. The sample has tens of thousands of clones, 90% to 95% seen once. The sample here was unstimulated CD8+ T cells sorted from spleen or lymph node cells, taken before intestinal transplant. Every receptor here comes from a human donor who received an intestinal transplant. The conserved cysteine and the conserved F or W are not part of the CDR3 here.

j_gene,v_gene,CDR3aa
TRBJ2-5,TRBV20-1,SAIRETQY
TRBJ2-7,TRBV30,AWSGSRTYEQY
TRBJ2-1,TRBV19,ASSMGGAVYNEQF
TRBJ1-5,TRBV4-1,ASSQERRQPQH
TRBJ1-1,TRBV6-6,ASSYSGGTEAF
TRBJ1-5,TRBV6-5,ASSLMDRPNQPQH
TRBJ1-2,TRBV9,ASSVGNTTGTNYGYT
TRBJ2-7,TRBV5-1,ASSRDRVYEQY
TRBJ2-4,TRBV11-2,ASSLSDRTFQY
TRBJ2-7,TRBV19,ASSAGQGPYEQY
TRBJ1-2,TRBV2,ASSDRLVAVNYGYT
TRBJ2-1,TRBV5-1,ASSPTGGSYNEQF
TRBJ1-4,TRBV11-2,ASQTGVRELF
TRBJ2-2,TRBV5-5,ASSLGTGGSYGELF
TRBJ2-7,TRBV4-1,ASSQRNSGVYEQY
TRBJ2-7,TRBV18,ASSPKALGHGSYEQY
TRBJ2-1,TRBV19,ASSIVAGEYNEQF
TRBJ2-1,TRBV6-5,ASSPGGPSYNEQF
TRBJ2-7,TRBV9,ASSSGTSGNHEQY
TRBJ2-2,TRBV30,AWSVGALGTGELF
TRBJ2-1,TRBV9,ASSPSRGQGANEQF
TRBJ2-4,TRBV29-1,SVDGWQGAAKNIQY
TRBJ2-1,TRBV7-9,ASSLPQGEGSYNEQF
TRBJ2-2,TRBV28,ASRLRTSGTTGELF
TRBJ1-2,TRBV6-5,ASSYSMGAGYT
TRBJ2-1,TRBV27,ASGWPSDEQF
TRBJ2-7,TRBV29-1,SAMRQGAYEQY
TRBJ1-1,TRBV5-1,ASSETGNTEAF
TRBJ2-7,TRBV7-8,ASSLRGPYEQY
TRBJ1-5,TRBV28,ASSLPRDSSYSNQPQH
TRBJ2-2,TRBV4-1,ASSQRGQTNTGELF
TRBJ1-1,TRBV6-1,ASSGPQEAYTEAF
TRBJ2-3,TRBV14,ASSQFLPGLPTTDTQY
TRBJ1-5,TRBV27,ASSLGYSNQPQH
TRBJ2-7,TRBV27,ASSFSKDSTYEQY
TRBJ2-2,TRBV4-1,ASSQWTGITGELF
TRBJ2-3,TRBV4-1,ASSPTSGRADTQY
TRBJ1-3,TRBV2,ASSESQVKGLDSGNTIY
TRBJ2-1,TRBV6-5,ASSWGGEREQF
TRBJ2-1,TRBV6-5,ASSSNGLAHEQF
TRBJ2-7,TRBV28,ASSSGASGYEQY
TRBJ1-2,TRBV28,ASSERTDYGYT